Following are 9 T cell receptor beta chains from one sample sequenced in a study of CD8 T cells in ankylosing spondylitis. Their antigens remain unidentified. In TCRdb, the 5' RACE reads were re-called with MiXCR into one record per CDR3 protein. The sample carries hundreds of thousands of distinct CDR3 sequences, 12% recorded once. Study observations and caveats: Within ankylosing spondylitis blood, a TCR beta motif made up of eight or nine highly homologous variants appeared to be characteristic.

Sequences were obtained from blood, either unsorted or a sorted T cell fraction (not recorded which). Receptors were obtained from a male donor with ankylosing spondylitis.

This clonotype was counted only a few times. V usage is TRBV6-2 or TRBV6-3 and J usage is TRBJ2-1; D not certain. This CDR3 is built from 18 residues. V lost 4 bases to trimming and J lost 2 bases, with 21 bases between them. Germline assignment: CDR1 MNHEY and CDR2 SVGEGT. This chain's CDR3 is CASSSTPQGRYTYNEQFF. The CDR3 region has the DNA TGTGCCAGCAGTTCCACTCCTCAAGGACGTTATACCTACAATGAGCAGTTCTTC.

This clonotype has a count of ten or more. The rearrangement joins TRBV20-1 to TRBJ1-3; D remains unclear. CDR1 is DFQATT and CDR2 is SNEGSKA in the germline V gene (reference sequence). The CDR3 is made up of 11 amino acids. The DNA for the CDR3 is TGCACCAACGGCTCTGGAAACACCATATATTTT. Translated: CTNGSGNTIYF.

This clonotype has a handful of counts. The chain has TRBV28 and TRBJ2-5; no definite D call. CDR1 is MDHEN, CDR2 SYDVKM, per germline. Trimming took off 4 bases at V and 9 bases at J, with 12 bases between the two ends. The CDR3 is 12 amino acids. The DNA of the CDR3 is TGTGCCAGCAGTTCCGGCGATGAGGCCCAGTACTTC. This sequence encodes CASSSGDEAQYF.

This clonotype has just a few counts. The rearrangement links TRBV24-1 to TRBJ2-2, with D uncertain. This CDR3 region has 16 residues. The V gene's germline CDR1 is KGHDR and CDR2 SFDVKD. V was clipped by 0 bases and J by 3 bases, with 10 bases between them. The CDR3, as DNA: TGTGCCACCAGTGATTTGCAGCAGGCAGACACCGGGGAGCTGTTTTTT. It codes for CATSDLQQADTGELFF.

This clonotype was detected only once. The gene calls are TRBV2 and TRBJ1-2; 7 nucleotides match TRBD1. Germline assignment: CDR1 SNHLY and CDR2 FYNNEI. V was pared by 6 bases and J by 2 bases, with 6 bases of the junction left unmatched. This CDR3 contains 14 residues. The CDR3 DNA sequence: TGTGCCAGCAGGCCGGGACAGTTAAACTATGGCTACACCTTC. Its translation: CASRPGQLNYGYTF. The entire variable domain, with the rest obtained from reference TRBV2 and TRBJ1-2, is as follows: EPEVTQTPSHQVTQMGQEVILRCVPISNHLYFYWYRQILGQKVEFLVSFYNNEISEKSEIFDDQFSVERPDGSNFTLKIRSTKLEDSAMYFCASRPGQLNYGYTFGSGTRLTVV.

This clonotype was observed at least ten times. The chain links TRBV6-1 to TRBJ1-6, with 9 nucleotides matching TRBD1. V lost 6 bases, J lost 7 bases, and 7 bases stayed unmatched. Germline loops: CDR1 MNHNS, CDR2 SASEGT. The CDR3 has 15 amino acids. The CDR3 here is CASRGRQGGNSPLHF. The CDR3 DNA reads TGTGCCAGCAGGGGACGACAGGGGGGAAATTCACCCCTCCACTTT.

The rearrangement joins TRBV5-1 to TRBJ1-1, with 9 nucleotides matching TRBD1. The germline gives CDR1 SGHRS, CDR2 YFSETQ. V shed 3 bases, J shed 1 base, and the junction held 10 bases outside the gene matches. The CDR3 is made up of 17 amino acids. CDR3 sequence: CASSSLTGGEGNTEAFF. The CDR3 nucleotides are TGCGCCAGCAGCTCCTTAACAGGGGGCGAGGGGAACACTGAAGCTTTCTTT.

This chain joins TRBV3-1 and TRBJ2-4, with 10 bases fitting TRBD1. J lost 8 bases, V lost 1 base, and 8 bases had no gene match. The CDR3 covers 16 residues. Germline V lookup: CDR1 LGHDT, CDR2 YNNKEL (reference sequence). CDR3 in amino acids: CASSQVMGTGEDIQYF. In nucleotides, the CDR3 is TGTGCCAGCAGCCAAGTCATGGGGACAGGGGAAGACATTCAGTACTTC.

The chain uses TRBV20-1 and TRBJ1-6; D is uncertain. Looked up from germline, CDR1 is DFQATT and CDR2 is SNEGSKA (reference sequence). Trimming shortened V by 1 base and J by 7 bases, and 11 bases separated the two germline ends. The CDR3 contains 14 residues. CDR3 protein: CSARVRGLNSPLHF. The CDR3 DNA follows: TGCAGTGCTAGAGTTCGAGGGCTCAATTCACCCCTCCACTTT.